The sequence of this T cell receptor beta chain was determined in a study of T cell clones after liver transplantation. At the level of the study: A pre-transplant mixed lymphocyte reaction with TCRbeta sequencing defined graft-donor-reactive clones followed in post-transplant blood. Three of eight recipients were HCV-positive; others had non-autoimmune, non-viral indications. Study-wide results and caveats: In a couple of subjects, few donor cells limited the measurable donor-reactive repertoire.

Clones were sequenced by immunoSEQ multiplex PCR, and TCRdb holds only the in-frame ones, with some missing. The sample records roughly 6,500 clones, roughly 85% being singletons. For this clone: The antigen remains undetermined.

Sorting of unstimulated PBMCs yielded separate CD3+CD4+ and CD3+CD8+ fractions. The receptor was derived from a human patient who received a liver transplant. Some T cells here may be from the graft donor. The input for sequencing was CD8+ T cells from blood, taken 24 months after liver transplant.

The CDR3 is CSVDLDSNGELFF. Written as DNA, the CDR3 is TGCAGCGTTGACCTGGACTCCAACGGGGAGCTGTTTTTT. The chain uses TRBV29-1 and TRBJ2-2; perhaps TRBD2 as D (5 bases). The CDR3 contains 13 residues. Germline CDR1 SQVTM, CDR2 ANQGSEA. V was pared by 3 bases and J by 7 bases, with 12 bases between.